Each of the 25 T cell receptor beta chains below was sequenced from the same sample in a study of blood T cell repertoires in COVID-19. Produced via immunoSEQ multiplex PCR; TCRdb's table is partial and in-frame only. In the table there are under 200,000 clones, around 82% of which are singletons. The sample consisted of peripheral blood. Source of these receptors: an elderly woman with acute or convalescent COVID-19.

The V and J genes are TRBV13 and TRBJ2-2; 9 nucleotides line up with TRBD2. The V gene end was trimmed by 7 bases and the J gene end by 2 bases; junction bases not matched to a gene: 8. CDR3 length: 16 amino acids. Per germline, CDR1 PRHDT and CDR2 FYEKMQ (reference sequence). The DNA of the CDR3 is TGTGCCAGCACCAAAGGACTAGCGTTTAACACCGGGGAGCTGTTTTTT. This translates into CASTKGLAFNTGELFF. The full variable domain, rest sourced from reference TRBV13 and TRBJ2-2, is AAGVIQSPRHLIKEKRETATLKCYPIPRHDTVYWYQQGPGQDPQFLISFYEKMQSDKGSIPDRFSAQQFSDYHSELNMSSLELGDSALYFCASTKGLAFNTGELFFGEGSRLTVL.

The sample holds a few counts of this clone. The chain combines TRBV27 with TRBJ2-2; 9 nucleotides match TRBD1. The CDR3 has 16 amino acids. V lost 5 bases to trimming and J lost 1 base; unmatched junction nucleotides: 5. CDR1 is MNHEY and CDR2 is SMNVEV in the germline V gene (reference sequence). The CDR3 loop reads CASSPLTGGNTGELFF. The CDR3 nucleotides are TGTGCCAGCAGTCCTCTGACAGGGGGGAACACCGGGGAGCTGTTTTTT.

The chain couples TRBV6-4 to TRBJ1-2; 8 bases agree with TRBD1. Trimming at V came to 4 bases and at J to 1 base, leaving 11 bases not matched to a gene. The CDR3 totals 17 residues. CDR1 and CDR2 (germline): MRHNA, SNTAGT. The CDR3 coding sequence is TGTGCCAGCAGTGCTTTTTGGACAGGGACCCGTAACTATGGCTACACCTTC. Protein product: CASSAFWTGTRNYGYTF.

The rearrangement links TRBV18 to TRBJ2-1; tentative D call: TRBD1 (5 bases). Germline CDR1 KGHSH, CDR2 LQKENI. Trimming stripped 3 bases from V and 3 bases from J, with 15 bases between. CDR3 length equals 16 residues. CDR3 DNA: TGTGCCAGCTCACCCCTGGCAGGGCAGGTCTACAATGAGCAGTTCTTC. This codes for CASSPLAGQVYNEQFF.

This clone was seen a few times. CDR3 DNA sequence: TGTGCCAGCAGCTTACAGCGGGGCCGGGGCGAGCAGTACTTC. Translating gives CASSLQRGRGEQYF. The J gene is TRBJ2-7, the V gene TRBV11-2, with TRBD2 matching over 7 bases. The V gene end was trimmed by 2 bases and the J gene end by 6 bases; junction bases not matched to a gene: 7. The length of the CDR3 is 14 residues. Germline-derived CDR1 and CDR2 are SGHAT and FQNNGV.

The chain carries TRBV10-3 and TRBJ2-1; 9 bases align to TRBD2. V was clipped by 6 bases and J by 0 bases; unmatched bases: 9. The CDR3 runs to 17 residues. Germline loops: CDR1 ENHRY, CDR2 SYGVKD. In DNA form, the CDR3 reads TGTGCCATCAGGACCCCTGGCGGGAGGGCCTCCTACAATGAGCAGTTCTTC. As protein: CAIRTPGGRASYNEQFF.

CDR3 bases: TGTGCCAGCAGTTACGACACCACAGATACGCAGTATTTT. It encodes CASSYDTTDTQYF. The chain joins TRBV6-5 to TRBJ2-3; D call uncertain. The CDR3 runs to 13 residues. CDR1 and CDR2 from the germline V gene are MNHEY and SVGAGI. V lost 2 bases and J 2 bases, leaving 5 bases between the germline ends.

This CDR3 reads CATHSPGGQETQYF. CDR3 bases: TGTGCCACCCACTCCCCCGGGGGTCAAGAGACCCAGTACTTC. V is TRBV24-1 and J is TRBJ2-5; a weak D match, TRBD2 (6 bases). Per the germline V gene, CDR1 is KGHDR and CDR2 is SFDVKD. The CDR3 has 14 amino acids. V was trimmed by 9 bases and J by 2 bases, leaving 15 bases between them.

The chain links TRBV7-9 to TRBJ1-1, with D possibly TRBD1 on 6 matching bases. Trimming shortened V by 5 bases and J by 0 bases, and 22 bases separated the two germline ends. This CDR3 contains 18 residues. CDR1 and CDR2 from the germline V gene are SEHNR and FQNEAQ (reference sequence). DNA for the CDR3: TGTGCCAGCAGCCACATTCTTGGGATTGGACAGCTGAACACTGAAGCTTTCTTT. Translation: CASSHILGIGQLNTEAFF.

The chain joins TRBV18 to TRBJ1-1; tentative D call: TRBD1 (6 bases). The length of the CDR3 is 13 residues. The germline V gene encodes CDR1 KGHSH and CDR2 LQKENI. V was clipped by 0 bases and J by 7 bases, with 9 bases between them. For the CDR3, the DNA is TGTGCCAGCTCACCACCGGGGGCGGGTGAAGCTTTCTTT. It is translated as CASSPPGAGEAFF.

V and J are TRBV19 and TRBJ2-7; D perhaps matches TRBD2 (5 bases). Trimming shortened V by 0 bases and J by 4 bases, and 10 bases separated the two germline ends. The CDR3 contains 14 residues. Germline-derived CDR1 and CDR2 are LNHDA and SQIVND (reference sequence). This CDR3 is CASSIDREGYEQYF. CDR3 in DNA: TGTGCCAGTAGTATAGACCGGGAAGGTTACGAGCAGTACTTC.

The V and J genes are TRBV6-4 and TRBJ2-1, with TRBD1 matching over 7 bases. V shed 5 bases and J 10 bases; nucleotides not matched to a gene: 11. The CDR3 has 14 residues. CDR1 is MRHNA, CDR2 SNTAGT, per germline. DNA of the CDR3: TGTGCCAGCAGTCAACAGGGTAGGACAGGCGAGCAGTTCTTC. This encodes CASSQQGRTGEQFF.

V is TRBV2 and J is TRBJ1-6; D gene unclear. Germline CDR1 is SNHLY and CDR2 is FYNNEI. V lost 2 bases and J lost 7, with 12 bases in between. The CDR3 is 15 amino acids. The CDR3 bases are TGTGCCAGCAGTGAAAGGACGGGATACAATTCACCCCTCCACTTT. It translates to CASSERTGYNSPLHF.

This chain uses TRBV2 with TRBJ2-3; TRBD1 is a possible D gene (5 bases). V dropped 6 bases and J dropped 2 bases, with 12 bases sitting between them. This CDR3 region has 14 residues. Looked up from germline, CDR1 is SNHLY and CDR2 is FYNNEI. The CDR3 loop is CASRDIKFTDTQYF. CDR3 DNA sequence: TGTGCCAGCAGGGACATCAAATTCACAGATACGCAGTATTTT.

The chain is built from TRBV16 and TRBJ2-2, with D maybe TRBD1 (5 bases). This CDR3 region has 17 residues. V was cut by 3 bases and J by 0 bases, with 14 bases left in between. CDR1 KGHSY and CDR2 FQNENV come from the germline V gene. Here the CDR3 DNA reads TGTGCCAGCAGCCATTCGATGGGGCCCGCGAACACCGGGGAGCTGTTTTTT. This translates into CASSHSMGPANTGELFF.

The chain combines TRBV28 with TRBJ2-5, with 8 bases that match TRBD1. V lost 5 bases, J lost 4 bases, and 3 bases stayed unmatched. The CDR3 spans 13 residues. The germline V gene encodes CDR1 MDHEN and CDR2 SYDVKM. In nucleotides, the CDR3 is TGTGCCAGCAGTAAGACAGGGGTAGAGACCCAGTACTTC. Its translation: CASSKTGVETQYF.

V gene TRBV7-2 combines with J gene TRBJ2-1; D may be TRBD2 (6 bases). This CDR3 contains 15 residues. V lost 5 bases and J 4 bases, leaving 15 bases between the germline ends. CDR1 SGHTA and CDR2 FQGNSA come from the germline V gene. Written as DNA, the CDR3 is TGTGCCAGCAGCCCCGTTTATGGGGGGTACAATGAGCAGTTCTTC. Its protein is CASSPVYGGYNEQFF.

The V and J genes are TRBV7-9 and TRBJ2-7; TRBD1 aligns across 7 bases. The CDR3 extends over 15 amino acids. The J segment lost 3 bases and the V segment lost 5 bases, leaving 10 bases of the junction unmatched. The germline CDR1 and CDR2 sequences are SEHNR and FQNEAQ (reference sequence). The CDR3 bases are TGTGCCAGCAGCCGAAAGGGGGACAGCGTCTACGAGCAGTACTTC. It codes for CASSRKGDSVYEQYF.

This chain uses TRBV7-2 with TRBJ1-6, with 7 positions matching TRBD1. The CDR3 is 15 residues long. The germline CDR1 and CDR2 sequences are SGHTA and FQGNSA. Unmatched junction bases numbered 7, after V lost 5 bases and J lost 6 bases. CDR3 in DNA: TGTGCCAGCAGCACACAGACAGGGACTAATTCACCCCTCCACTTT. Its translation is CASSTQTGTNSPLHF.

The chain's CDR3 is CASRRTGLTNEKLFF. The DNA of the CDR3 is TGTGCCAGCAGGCGAACAGGGTTAACTAATGAAAAACTGTTTTTT. This chain connects TRBV5-6 to TRBJ1-4; the D gene is possibly TRBD1 (6 bases). Trimming stripped 5 bases from V and 1 base from J, with 12 bases between. The CDR3 length is 15 residues. Germline-derived CDR1 and CDR2 are SGHDT and YYEEEE.

The gene calls are TRBV19 and TRBJ1-1, with TRBD1 as a possible D gene (5 bases). CDR1 is LNHDA and CDR2 is SQIVND in the germline V gene (reference sequence). Trimming left V 2 bases short and J 7 bases short, with 11 bases between. CDR3 size: 13 residues. This CDR3 is CASSIRWQGEAFF. In nucleotides, the CDR3 is TGTGCCAGTAGTATACGGTGGCAGGGTGAAGCTTTCTTT.

The chain couples TRBV7-8 to TRBJ2-1, with 7 nucleotides matching TRBD2. The germline V gene has CDR1 SGHVS and CDR2 FQNEAQ. Germline trimming cut 2 bases from V and 5 bases from J; bases unmatched to any gene: 12. The CDR3 loop spans 17 amino acids. This CDR3 reads CASSLSGWRERNNEQFF. In DNA form, the CDR3 reads TGTGCCAGCAGCTTAAGTGGGTGGCGGGAGAGAAACAATGAGCAGTTCTTC. Combining the CDR3 with reference TRBV7-8 and TRBJ2-1 gives the whole variable domain GAGVSQSPRYKVAKRGQDVALRCDPISGHVSLFWYQQALGQGPEFLTYFQNEAQLDKSGLPSDRFFAERPEGSVSTLKIQRTQQEDSAVYLCASSLSGWRERNNEQFFGPGTRLTVL.

The rearrangement joins TRBV6-5 to TRBJ2-2, with D tentatively TRBD1 (6 bases). CDR1 and CDR2 (germline): MNHEY, SVGAGI. V was cut by 6 bases and J by 1 base, with 9 bases left in between. The CDR3 length is 14 residues. The CDR3 region has the DNA TGTGCCAGCAGCTTGGACAGGAACACCGGGGAGCTGTTTTTT. Its translation is CASSLDRNTGELFF.

The table lists this clone with a few counts. The chain combines TRBV5-4 with TRBJ2-7, with 10 bases lining up with TRBD1. The CDR3 is 14 amino acids. V trimming: 5 bases; J trimming: 1 base; junction bases outside the gene matches: 3. Germline V lookup: CDR1 SGHNT, CDR2 YYREEE (reference sequence). The CDR3 DNA is TGTGCCAGCAGGGGGGACAGGGGATCCTACGAGCAGTACTTC. As protein: CASRGDRGSYEQYF.

The chain carries TRBV9 and TRBJ1-3; a weak D match, TRBD1 (6 bases). V was trimmed by 0 bases and J by 2 bases, leaving 21 bases between them. The V gene's germline CDR1 is SGDLS and CDR2 YYNGEE. CDR3 length: 19 amino acids. CDR3 sequence reads: CASSVDPLPTGSAGNTIYF. The CDR3 coding sequence is TGTGCCAGCAGCGTAGACCCACTCCCGACAGGTTCGGCTGGAAACACCATATATTTT.